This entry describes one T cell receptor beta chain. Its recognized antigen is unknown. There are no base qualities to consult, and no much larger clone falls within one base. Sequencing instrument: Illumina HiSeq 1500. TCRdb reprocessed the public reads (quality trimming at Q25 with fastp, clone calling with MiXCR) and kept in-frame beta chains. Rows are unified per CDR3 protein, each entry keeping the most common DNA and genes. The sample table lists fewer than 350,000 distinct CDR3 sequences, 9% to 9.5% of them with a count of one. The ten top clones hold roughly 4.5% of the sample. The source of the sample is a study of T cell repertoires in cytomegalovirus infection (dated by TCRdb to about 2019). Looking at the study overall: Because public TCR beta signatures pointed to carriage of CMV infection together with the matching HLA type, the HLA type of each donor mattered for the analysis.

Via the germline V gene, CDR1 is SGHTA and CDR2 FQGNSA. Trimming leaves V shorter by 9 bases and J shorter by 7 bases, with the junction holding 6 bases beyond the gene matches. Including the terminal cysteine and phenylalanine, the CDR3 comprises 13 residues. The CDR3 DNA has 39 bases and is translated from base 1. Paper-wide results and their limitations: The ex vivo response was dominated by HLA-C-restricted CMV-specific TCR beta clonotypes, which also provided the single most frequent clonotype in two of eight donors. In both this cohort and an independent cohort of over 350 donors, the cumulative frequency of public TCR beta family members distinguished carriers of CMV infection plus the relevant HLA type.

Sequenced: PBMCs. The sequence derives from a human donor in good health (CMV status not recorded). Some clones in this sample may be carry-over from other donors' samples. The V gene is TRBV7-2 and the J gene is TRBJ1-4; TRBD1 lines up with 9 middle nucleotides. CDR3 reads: CASQRDRAEKLFF. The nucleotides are TGTGCCAGTCAGCGGGACAGGGCTGAAAAACTGTTTTTT.